This T cell receptor beta chain was profiled in a study of OX40 agonist ivuxolimab in advanced cancers. Study observations and caveats: Doses of 0.1 to 3.0 mg/kg were accompanied by clonal expansion of CD4+ and CD8+ blood T cells by week 6.

Points on this clone: Its antigen is as yet unknown.

The method was immunoSEQ multiplex PCR; TCRdb's version includes in-frame clones alone and lacks a portion of them. The table shows about 68,000 clones, with roughly nine tenths occurring only once. The V end lost 1 base, the J end lost 6 bases, and 6 bases lay between the germline ends. CDR1 and CDR2 (germline): MDHEN, SYDVKM. This CDR3 is built from 12 residues. Sampled blood was obtained at baseline, cycle 4 day 1, and cycle 7 day 1. The clonotype was recovered from an adult with an advanced solid tumor such as melanoma, head and neck, liver or kidney cancer. Sequencing was performed on CD4+ or CD8+ T cells sorted from blood, taken in a trial of the OX40 agonist ivuxolimab. The chain links TRBV28 to TRBJ1-1; a weak D match, TRBD1 (5 bases). The CDR3 loop reads CASSLLGAEAFF. CDR3 DNA: TGTGCCAGCAGTTTATTAGGGGCTGAAGCTTTCTTT.